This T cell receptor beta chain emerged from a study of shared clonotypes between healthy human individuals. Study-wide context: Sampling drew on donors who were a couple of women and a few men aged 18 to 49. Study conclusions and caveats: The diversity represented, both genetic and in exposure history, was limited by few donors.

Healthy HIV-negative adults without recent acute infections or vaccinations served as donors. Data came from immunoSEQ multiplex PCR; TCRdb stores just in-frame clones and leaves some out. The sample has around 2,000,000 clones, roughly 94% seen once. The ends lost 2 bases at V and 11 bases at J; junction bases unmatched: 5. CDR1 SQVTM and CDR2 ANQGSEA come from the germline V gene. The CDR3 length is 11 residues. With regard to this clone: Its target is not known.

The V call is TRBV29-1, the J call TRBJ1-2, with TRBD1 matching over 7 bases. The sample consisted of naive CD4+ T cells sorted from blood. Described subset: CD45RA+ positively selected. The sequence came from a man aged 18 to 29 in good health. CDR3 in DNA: TGCAGCGTTGAACAGGGGGACGGGTACACCTTC. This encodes CSVEQGDGYTF.